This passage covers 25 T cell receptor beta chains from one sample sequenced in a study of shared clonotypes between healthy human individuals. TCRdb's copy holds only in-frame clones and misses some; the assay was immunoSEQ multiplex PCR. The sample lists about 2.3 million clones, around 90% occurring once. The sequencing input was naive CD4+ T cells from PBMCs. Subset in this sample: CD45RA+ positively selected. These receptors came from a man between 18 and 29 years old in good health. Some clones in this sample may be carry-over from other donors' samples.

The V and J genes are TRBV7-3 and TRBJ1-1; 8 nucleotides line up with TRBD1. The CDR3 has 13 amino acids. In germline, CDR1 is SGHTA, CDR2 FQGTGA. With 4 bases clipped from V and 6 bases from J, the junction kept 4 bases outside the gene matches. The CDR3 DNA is TGTGCCAGCAGCTCGGGACAGGCGGCTGAAGCTTTCTTT. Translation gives CASSSGQAAEAFF.

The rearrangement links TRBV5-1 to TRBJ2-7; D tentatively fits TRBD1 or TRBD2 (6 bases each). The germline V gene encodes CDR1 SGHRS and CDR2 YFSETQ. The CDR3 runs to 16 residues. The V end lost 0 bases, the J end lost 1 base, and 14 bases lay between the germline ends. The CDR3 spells CASSLVEGGQSYEQYF. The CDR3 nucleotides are TGCGCCAGCAGCTTGGTCGAGGGGGGCCAATCCTACGAGCAGTACTTC.

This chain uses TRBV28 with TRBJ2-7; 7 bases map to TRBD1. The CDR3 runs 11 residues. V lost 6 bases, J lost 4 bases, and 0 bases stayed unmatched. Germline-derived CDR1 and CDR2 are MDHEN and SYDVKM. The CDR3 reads CASRTGYEQYF. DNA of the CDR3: TGTGCCAGCAGGACAGGGTACGAGCAGTACTTC.

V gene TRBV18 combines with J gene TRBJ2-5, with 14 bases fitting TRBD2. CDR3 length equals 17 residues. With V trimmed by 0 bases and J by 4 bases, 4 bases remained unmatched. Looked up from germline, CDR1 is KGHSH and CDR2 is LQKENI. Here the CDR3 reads CASSPPGLAGVGETQYF. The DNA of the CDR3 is TGTGCCAGCTCACCACCGGGACTAGCGGGAGTAGGAGAGACCCAGTACTTC.

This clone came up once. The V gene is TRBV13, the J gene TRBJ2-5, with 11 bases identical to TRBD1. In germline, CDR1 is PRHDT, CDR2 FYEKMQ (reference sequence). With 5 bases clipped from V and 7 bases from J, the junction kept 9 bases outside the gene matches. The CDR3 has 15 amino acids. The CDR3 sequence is CASSDGDRGIGTQYF. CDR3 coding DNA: TGTGCCAGCAGCGATGGGGACAGGGGGATCGGGACCCAGTACTTC.

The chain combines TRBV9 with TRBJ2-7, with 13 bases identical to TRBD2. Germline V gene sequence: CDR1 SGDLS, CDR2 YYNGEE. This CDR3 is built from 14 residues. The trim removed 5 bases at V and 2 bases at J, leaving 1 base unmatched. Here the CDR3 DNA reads TGTGCCAGCAGTACTAGCGGGAGGGCCTACGAGCAGTACTTC. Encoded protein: CASSTSGRAYEQYF.

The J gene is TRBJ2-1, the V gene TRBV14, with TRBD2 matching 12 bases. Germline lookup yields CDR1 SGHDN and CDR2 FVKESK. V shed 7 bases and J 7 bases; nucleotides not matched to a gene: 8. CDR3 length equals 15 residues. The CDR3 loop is CASTWGTSGRNEQFF. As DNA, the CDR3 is TGTGCCAGCACCTGGGGAACTAGCGGGAGGAATGAGCAGTTCTTC.

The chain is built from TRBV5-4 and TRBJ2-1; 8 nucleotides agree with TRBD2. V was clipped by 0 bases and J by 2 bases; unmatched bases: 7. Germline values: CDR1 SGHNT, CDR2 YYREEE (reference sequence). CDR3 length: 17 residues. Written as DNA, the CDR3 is TGTGCCAGCAGCTTGGCCGGGGGGGGCAGGGCCTACAATGAGCAGTTCTTC. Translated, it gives CASSLAGGGRAYNEQFF.

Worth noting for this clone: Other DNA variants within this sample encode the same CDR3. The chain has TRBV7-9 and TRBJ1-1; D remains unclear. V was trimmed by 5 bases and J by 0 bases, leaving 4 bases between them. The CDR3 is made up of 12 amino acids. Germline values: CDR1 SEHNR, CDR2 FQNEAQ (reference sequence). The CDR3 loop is CASSPLNTEAFF. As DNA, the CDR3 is TGTGCCAGCAGCCCCTTGAACACTGAAGCTTTCTTT. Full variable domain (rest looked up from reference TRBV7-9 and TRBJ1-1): DTGVSQNPRHKITKRGQNVTFRCDPISEHNRLYWYRQTLGQGPEFLTYFQNEAQLEKSRLLSDRFSAERPKGSFSTLEIQRTEQGDSAMYLCASSPLNTEAFFGQGTRLTVV.

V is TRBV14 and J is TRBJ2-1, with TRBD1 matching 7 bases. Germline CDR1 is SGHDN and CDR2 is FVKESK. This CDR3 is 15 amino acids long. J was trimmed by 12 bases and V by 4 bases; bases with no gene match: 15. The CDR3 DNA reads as TGTGCCAGCAGCCGATTGACAGGGCCCGGATCTGTGCAGTTCTTC. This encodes CASSRLTGPGSVQFF.

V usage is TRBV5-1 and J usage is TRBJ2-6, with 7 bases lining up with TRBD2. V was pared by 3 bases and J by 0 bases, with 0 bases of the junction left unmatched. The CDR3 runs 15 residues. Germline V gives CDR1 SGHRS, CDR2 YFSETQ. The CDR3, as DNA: TGCGCCAGCAGCTCTAGCGGCTCTGGGGCCAACGTCCTGACTTTC. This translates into CASSSSGSGANVLTF.

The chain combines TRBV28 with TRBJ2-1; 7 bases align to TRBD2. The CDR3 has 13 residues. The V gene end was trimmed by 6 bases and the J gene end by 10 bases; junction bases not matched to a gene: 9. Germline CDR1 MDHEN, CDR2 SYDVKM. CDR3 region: CASSRREGREQFF. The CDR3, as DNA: TGTGCCAGCAGCCGGAGGGAGGGCCGCGAGCAGTTCTTC.

The CDR3 sequence is CASSPGQNNQPQHF. For the CDR3, the DNA is TGCGCCAGCAGCCCGGGACAGAACAATCAGCCCCAGCATTTT. V and J are TRBV5-1 and TRBJ1-5; TRBD1 aligns across 7 bases. CDR1 SGHRS and CDR2 YFSETQ come from the germline V gene. The CDR3 extends over 14 amino acids. The V segment lost 4 bases and the J segment 3 bases; nucleotides outside the gene matches: 4.

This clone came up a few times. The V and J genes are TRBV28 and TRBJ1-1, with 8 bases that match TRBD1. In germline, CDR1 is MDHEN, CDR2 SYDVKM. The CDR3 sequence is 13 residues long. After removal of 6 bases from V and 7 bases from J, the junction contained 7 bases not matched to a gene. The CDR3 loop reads CASSQDREGEAFF. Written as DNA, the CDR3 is TGTGCCAGCAGCCAGGACAGGGAGGGTGAAGCTTTCTTT.

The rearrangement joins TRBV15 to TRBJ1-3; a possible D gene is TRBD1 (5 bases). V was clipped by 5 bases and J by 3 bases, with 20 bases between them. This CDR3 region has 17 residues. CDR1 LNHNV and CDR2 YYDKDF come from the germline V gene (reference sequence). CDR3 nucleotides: TGTGCCACCAGCTCCTCCGGGACGACCTGGATTGGAAACACCATATATTTT. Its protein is CATSSSGTTWIGNTIYF.

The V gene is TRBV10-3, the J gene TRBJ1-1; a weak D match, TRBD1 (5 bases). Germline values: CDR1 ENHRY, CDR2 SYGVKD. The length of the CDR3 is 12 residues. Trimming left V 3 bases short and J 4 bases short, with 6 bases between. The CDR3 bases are TGTGCCATCAGTGATGACAGCACTGAAGCTTTCTTT. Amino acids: CAISDDSTEAFF.

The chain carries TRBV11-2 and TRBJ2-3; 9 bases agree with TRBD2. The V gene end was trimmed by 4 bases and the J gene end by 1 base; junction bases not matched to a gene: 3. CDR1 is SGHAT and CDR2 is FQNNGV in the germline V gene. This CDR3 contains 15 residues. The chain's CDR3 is CASSSSGAGTDTQYF. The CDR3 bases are TGTGCCAGCAGCTCTAGCGGGGCGGGCACAGATACGCAGTATTTT.

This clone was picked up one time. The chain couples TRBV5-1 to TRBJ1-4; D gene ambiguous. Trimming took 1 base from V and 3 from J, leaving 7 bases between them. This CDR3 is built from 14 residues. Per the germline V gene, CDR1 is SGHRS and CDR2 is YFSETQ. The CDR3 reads CASSLSVANEKLFF. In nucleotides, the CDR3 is TGCGCCAGCAGCTTGTCAGTGGCTAATGAAAAACTGTTTTTT.

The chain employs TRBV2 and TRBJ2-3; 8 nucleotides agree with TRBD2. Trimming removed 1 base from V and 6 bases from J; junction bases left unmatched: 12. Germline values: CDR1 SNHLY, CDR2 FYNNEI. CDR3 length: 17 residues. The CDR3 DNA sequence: TGTGCCAGCAGTGAAGAGGGAGCGGGAGTAGGTGACGATACGCAGTATTTT. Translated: CASSEEGAGVGDDTQYF.

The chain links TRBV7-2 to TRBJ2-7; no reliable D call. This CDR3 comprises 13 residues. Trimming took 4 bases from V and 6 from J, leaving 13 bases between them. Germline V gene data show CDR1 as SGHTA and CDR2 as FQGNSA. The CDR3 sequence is CASSSYTTGEQYF. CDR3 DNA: TGTGCCAGCAGCTCATATACAACCGGCGAGCAGTACTTC.

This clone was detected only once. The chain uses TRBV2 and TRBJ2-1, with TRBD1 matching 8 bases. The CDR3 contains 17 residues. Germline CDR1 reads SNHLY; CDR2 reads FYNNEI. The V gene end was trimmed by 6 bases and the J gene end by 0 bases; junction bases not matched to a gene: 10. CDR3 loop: CASRSLPGQDSYNEQFF. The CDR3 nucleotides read TGTGCCAGCAGATCGTTACCGGGACAGGACTCCTACAATGAGCAGTTCTTC.

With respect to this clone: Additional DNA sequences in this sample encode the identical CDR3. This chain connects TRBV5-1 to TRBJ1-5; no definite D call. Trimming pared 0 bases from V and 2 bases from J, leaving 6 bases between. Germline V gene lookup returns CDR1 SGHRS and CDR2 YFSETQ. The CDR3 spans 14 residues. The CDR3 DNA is TGCGCCAGCAGCTTGGGTGTGGGCAATCAGCCCCAGCATTTT. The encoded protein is CASSLGVGNQPQHF. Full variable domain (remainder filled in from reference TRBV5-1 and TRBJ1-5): KAGVTQTPRYLIKTRGQQVTLSCSPISGHRSVSWYQQTPGQGLQFLFEYFSETQRNKGNFPGRFSGRQFSNSRSEMNVSTLELGDSALYLCASSLGVGNQPQHFGDGTRLSIL.

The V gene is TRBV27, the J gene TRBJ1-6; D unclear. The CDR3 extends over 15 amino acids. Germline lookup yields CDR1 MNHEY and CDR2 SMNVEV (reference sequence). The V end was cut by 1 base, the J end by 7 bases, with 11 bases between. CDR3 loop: CASSLYLPGNSPLHF. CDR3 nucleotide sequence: TGTGCCAGCAGTTTATACCTCCCGGGGAATTCACCCCTCCACTTT.

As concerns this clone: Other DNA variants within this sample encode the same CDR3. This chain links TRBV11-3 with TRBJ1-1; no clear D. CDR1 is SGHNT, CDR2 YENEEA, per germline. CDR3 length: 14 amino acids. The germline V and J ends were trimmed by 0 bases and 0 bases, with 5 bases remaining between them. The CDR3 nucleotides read TGTGCCAGCAGCTTAGACCACATGAACACTGAAGCTTTCTTT. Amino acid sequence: CASSLDHMNTEAFF.

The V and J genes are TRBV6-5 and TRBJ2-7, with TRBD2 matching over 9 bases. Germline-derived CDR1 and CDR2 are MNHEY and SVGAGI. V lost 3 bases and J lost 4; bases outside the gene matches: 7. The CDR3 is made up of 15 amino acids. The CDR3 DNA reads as TGTGCCAGCAGTTATACTGCGCTAGCGGGATACGAGCAGTACTTC. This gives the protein CASSYTALAGYEQYF.